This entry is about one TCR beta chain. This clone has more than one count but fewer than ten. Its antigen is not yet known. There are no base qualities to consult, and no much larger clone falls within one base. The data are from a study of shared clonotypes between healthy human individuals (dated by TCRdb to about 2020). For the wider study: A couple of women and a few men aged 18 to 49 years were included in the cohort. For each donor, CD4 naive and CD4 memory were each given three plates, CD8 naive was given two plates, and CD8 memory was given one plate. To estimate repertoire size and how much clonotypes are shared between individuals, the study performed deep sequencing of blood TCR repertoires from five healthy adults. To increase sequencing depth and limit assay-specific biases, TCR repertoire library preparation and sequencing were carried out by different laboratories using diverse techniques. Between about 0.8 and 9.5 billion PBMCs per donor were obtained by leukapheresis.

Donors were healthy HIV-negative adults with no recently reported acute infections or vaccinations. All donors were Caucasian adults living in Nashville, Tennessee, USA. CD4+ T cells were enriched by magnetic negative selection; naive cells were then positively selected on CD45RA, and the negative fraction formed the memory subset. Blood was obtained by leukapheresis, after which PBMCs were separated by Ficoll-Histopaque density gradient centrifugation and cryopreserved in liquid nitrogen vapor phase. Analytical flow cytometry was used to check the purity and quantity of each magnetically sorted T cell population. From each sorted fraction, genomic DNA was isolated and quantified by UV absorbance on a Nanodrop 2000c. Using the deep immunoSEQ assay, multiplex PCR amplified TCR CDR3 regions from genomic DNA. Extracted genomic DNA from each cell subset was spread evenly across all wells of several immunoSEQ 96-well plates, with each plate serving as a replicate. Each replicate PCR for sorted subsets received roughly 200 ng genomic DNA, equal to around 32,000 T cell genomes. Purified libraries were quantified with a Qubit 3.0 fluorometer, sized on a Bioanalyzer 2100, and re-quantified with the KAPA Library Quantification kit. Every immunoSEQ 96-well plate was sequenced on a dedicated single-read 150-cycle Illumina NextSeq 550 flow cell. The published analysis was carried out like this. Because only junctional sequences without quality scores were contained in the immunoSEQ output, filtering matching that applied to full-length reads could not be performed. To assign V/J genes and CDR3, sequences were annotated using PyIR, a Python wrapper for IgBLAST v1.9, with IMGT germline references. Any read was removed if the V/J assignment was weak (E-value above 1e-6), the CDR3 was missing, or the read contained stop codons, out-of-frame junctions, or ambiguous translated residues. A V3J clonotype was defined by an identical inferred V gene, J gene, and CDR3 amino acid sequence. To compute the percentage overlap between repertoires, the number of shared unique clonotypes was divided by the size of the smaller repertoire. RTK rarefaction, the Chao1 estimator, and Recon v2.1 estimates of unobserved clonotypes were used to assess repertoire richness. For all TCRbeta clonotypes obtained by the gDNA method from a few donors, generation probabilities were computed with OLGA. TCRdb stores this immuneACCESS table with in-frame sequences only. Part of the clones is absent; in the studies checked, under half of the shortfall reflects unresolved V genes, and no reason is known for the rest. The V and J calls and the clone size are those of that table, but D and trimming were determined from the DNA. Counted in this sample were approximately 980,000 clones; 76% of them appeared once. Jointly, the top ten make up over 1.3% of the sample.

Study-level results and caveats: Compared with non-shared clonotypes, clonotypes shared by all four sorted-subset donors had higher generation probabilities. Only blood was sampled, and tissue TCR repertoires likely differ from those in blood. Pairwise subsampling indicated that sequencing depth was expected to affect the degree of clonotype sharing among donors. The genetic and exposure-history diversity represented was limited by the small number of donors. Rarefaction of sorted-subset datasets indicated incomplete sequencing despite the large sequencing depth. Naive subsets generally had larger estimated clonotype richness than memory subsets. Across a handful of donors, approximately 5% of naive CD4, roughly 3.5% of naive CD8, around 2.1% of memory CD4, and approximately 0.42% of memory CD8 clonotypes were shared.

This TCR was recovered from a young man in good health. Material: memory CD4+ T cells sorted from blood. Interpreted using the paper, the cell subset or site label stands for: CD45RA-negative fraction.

This receptor has the CDR3 CASLSQGARGETQYF. The nucleotide sequence is TGTGCCAGCCTATCCCAGGGGGCTAGGGGGGAGACCCAGTACTTC. Recombination linked TRBV2 to TRBJ2-5; the central 8 bases match TRBD1. The CDR3, from cysteine to phenylalanine, totals 15 residues. Solely the CDR3 DNA is kept, with 45 bases framed from the first base. CDR1 is given as SNHLY and CDR2 as FYNNEI, both from the germline V gene. V lost 8 bases and J lost 5 bases, and the count of bases not matched to a germline gene is 13.